The 14 T cell receptor beta chains listed next were all sequenced from one sample in a study of CXCR3-negative and CXCR3-positive naive CD8 T cells. Each TRB cDNA library was prepared by 5' RACE (with UMI labels). TCRdb reprocessed the 5' RACE reads and stores each CDR3 protein as one record, lacking DNA. This listing includes about 46,000 distinct CDR3 sequences. Sequenced sample: naive CXCR3- CD8+ T cells from blood. Sample subset: CD45RO-CCR7+CD27+CD95- naive CD8+ T cells lacking CXCR3 (TNR3-). The origin of the receptors is a human donor in good health. Some clones in this sample may be carry-over from other donors' samples.

V gene TRBV7-9 combines with J gene TRBJ2-3; TCRdb lists TRBD2, though no DNA is available to test this call. CDR1 is SEHNR and CDR2 is FQNEAQ in the germline V gene (reference sequence). The CDR3 extends over 15 amino acids. CDR3 region: CASSLGVAERDTQYF.

V and J are TRBV27 and TRBJ2-3; TCRdb calls TRBD2, which cannot be checked without DNA. This CDR3 spans 16 amino acids. Germline CDR1 and CDR2: MNHEY and SMNVEV (reference sequence). The CDR3 here is CASSPPEGASTDTQYF.

The CDR3 sequence: CSVGRDYEQYF. The chain carries TRBV29-1 and TRBJ2-7; TCRdb names TRBD1, which stays unverified in the absence of DNA. The CDR3 has 11 residues. The germline V gene encodes CDR1 SQVTM and CDR2 ANQGSEA.

CDR3: CASSQGQNYEQYF. The V call is TRBV4-1, the J call TRBJ2-7; TCRdb indicates TRBD1, and absent DNA this call remains unverified. The CDR3 spans 13 residues. CDR1 is MGHRA and CDR2 is YSYEKL in the germline V gene.

The chain carries TRBV12-3 or TRBV12-4 and TRBJ2-7; TCRdb returns TRBD1, unconfirmable since there is no DNA. This CDR3 has 14 amino acids. CDR3 sequence reads: CASSLTGGRYEQYF.

This sequence joins TRBV29-1 and TRBJ1-5. The germline V gene has CDR1 SQVTM and CDR2 ANQGSEA. This CDR3 spans 12 amino acids. The CDR3 spells CSVGGSNQPQHF.

The chain has TRBV7-8 and TRBJ2-2; TCRdb's D gene call, TRBD2, goes unchecked for lack of DNA. The CDR3 has 16 residues. The germline V gene encodes CDR1 SGHVS and CDR2 FQNEAQ. The CDR3 sequence: CASSRLAGVNTGELFF.

The rearrangement joins TRBV21-1 to TRBJ1-1; no DNA is available, so the TRBD1 call from TCRdb remains unchecked. TRBV21-1 is labeled a pseudogene. The CDR3 covers 17 residues. CDR3 sequence: CARGDGLEDREVTEAFF.

The chain combines TRBV28 with TRBJ2-5; the D gene TCRdb calls, TRBD2, cannot be checked with no DNA. The length of the CDR3 is 16 residues. The V gene's germline CDR1 is MDHEN and CDR2 SYDVKM. The CDR3 sequence is CASSLLLAGGQETQYF.

J is TRBJ2-7 and V is TRBV12-3 or TRBV12-4. CDR3 length: 12 amino acids. CDR3: CASKRNDYEQYF.

The rearrangement uses TRBV29-1 and TRBJ1-2; no DNA is available, so the TRBD1 call from TCRdb remains unchecked. CDR1 and CDR2 from the germline V gene are SQVTM and ANQGSEA. The CDR3 is made up of 12 amino acids. The CDR3 reads CSGRGANYGYTF.

V gene TRBV3-1 combines with J gene TRBJ2-7; the TCRdb D gene call, TRBD1, has no DNA to confirm it. The CDR3 covers 15 residues. CDR1 is LGHDT, CDR2 YNNKEL, per germline (reference sequence). The CDR3 here is CASSQDWGAGTEQYF.

The rearrangement joins TRBV24-1 to TRBJ2-7; TCRdb proposes TRBD1, but this gene call is untestable without DNA. There are 15 residues in the CDR3. The germline V gene has CDR1 KGHDR and CDR2 SFDVKD. This chain's CDR3 is CATSDRDSSSYEQYF.

The J gene is TRBJ2-1, the V gene TRBV4-2; TCRdb proposes TRBD2, but this gene call is untestable without DNA. Germline V lookup: CDR1 LGHNA, CDR2 YNFKEQ. CDR3 size: 16 residues. The CDR3 reads CASSQDSGGLYNEQFF.